Listed below are T cell receptor beta chains from one sample, sequenced in a study of blood T cell repertoires in COVID-19. Produced via immunoSEQ multiplex PCR; TCRdb's table is partial and in-frame only. The sample includes more than 70,000 clones, approximately 90% seen only once; the top ten take around 0.77%. The specimen was peripheral blood. These receptors all stem from a woman over 75 with acute or convalescent COVID-19. Both conserved end residues are part of each CDR3. Fields, in order: D gene, V gene, J gene, clone size, CDR3 DNA, CDR3 protein. D genes are given only for firm matches. Clone size appears in some rows only: once, few, many, or a class for an expanded clone.

>TRBD1|TRBV7-9|TRBJ2-5|.
TGTGCCAGCAGCAGAGGACAGGGGAGGGAGACCCAGTACTTC
CASSRGQGRETQYF
>TRBD2|TRBV5-4|TRBJ2-3|.
TGTGCCAGCTTCCGGACTAGCGAGGGTACTGATACGCAGTATTTT
CASFRTSEGTDTQYF
>.|TRBV28|TRBJ1-4|.
TGTGCCAGCAGTCTAAATCCAACTAATGAAAAACTGTTTTTT
CASSLNPTNEKLFF
>.|TRBV19|TRBJ2-3|.
TGTGCCAGTAGTATCCCCACTACAGATACGCAGTATTTT
CASSIPTTDTQYF
>TRBD1|TRBV11-2|TRBJ1-5|.
TGTGCCAGCAGCCAGGACAGGGGCGGCAATCAGCCCCAGCATTTT
CASSQDRGGNQPQHF
>TRBD1|TRBV19|TRBJ1-4|.
TGTGCCAGTAGTATCCTGGGACAGGGGAATGAAAAACTGTTTTTT
CASSILGQGNEKLFF
>TRBD1|TRBV5-1|TRBJ2-2|.
TGCGCCAGCAGCTTCGCTCAGGGGGTTACCGGGGAGCTGTTTTTT
CASSFAQGVTGELFF
>.|TRBV10-3|TRBJ2-3|.
TGTGCCATCAGTGAGTCGGGCGCCACAGATACGCAGTATTTT
CAISESGATDTQYF
>TRBD1|TRBV5-4|TRBJ1-3|.
TGTGCCAGCAGCGCAACAGGGGGCTGGTCGGGAAACACCATATATTTT
CASSATGGWSGNTIYF
>.|TRBV12-3/TRBV12-4|TRBJ1-1|.
TGTGCCAGCACCCTCGGACAGAACACTGAAGCTTTCTTT
CASTLGQNTEAFF
>.|TRBV5-1|TRBJ1-2|.
TGCGCCAGCAGCTTGAATGGACAGAACTATGGCTACACCTTC
CASSLNGQNYGYTF
>.|TRBV9|TRBJ2-1|.
TGTGCCAGCAGCGTAGGGGGGACTGCTAATGAGCAGTTCTTC
CASSVGGTANEQFF
>TRBD2|TRBV5-1|TRBJ2-7|.
TGCGCCAGCAGCCCCTGGTCGGGGGGAGAGCTGTACTTC
CASSPWSGGELYF
>.|TRBV9|TRBJ2-7|.
TGTGCCAGCAGCGAGACTAGTTCGGAAGAGCAGTACTTC
CASSETSSEEQYF
>.|TRBV4-2|TRBJ1-5|.
TGTGCCAGCAGCCAAGATCACGGGGGGGCAGGACAGCCCCAGCATTTT
CASSQDHGGAGQPQHF
>.|TRBV5-3|TRBJ1-5|.
TGTGCCAGAGCCGGAGAGCCCCAGCATTTT
CARAGEPQHF
>.|TRBV9|TRBJ1-3|.
TGTGCCAGCAGCGTAGCTACGGGGGCTGGAAACACCATATATTTT
CASSVATGAGNTIYF
>.|TRBV6-2/TRBV6-3|TRBJ1-5|.
TGTGCCAGCAGTTCCCACATGCAGCCCCAGCATTTT
CASSSHMQPQHF
>TRBD1|TRBV5-4|TRBJ1-2|.
TGTGCCAGCAGCTTGGCAGGGGGATACTATGGCTACACCTTC
CASSLAGGYYGYTF
>TRBD1|TRBV9|TRBJ2-6|.
TGTGCCAGCAGCGTAGGCCAGGGGGCTGGGGCCAACGTCCTGACTTTC
CASSVGQGAGANVLTF
>TRBD1|TRBV6-2/TRBV6-3|TRBJ1-5|.
TGTGCCAGCAGCCTAGGGGGCGGTGGCAATCAGCCCCAGCATTTT
CASSLGGGGNQPQHF
>TRBD1|TRBV5-1|TRBJ1-1|.
TGCGCCAGCTATCTTCAACAGGGGGACACTGAAGCTTTCTTT
CASYLQQGDTEAFF
>.|TRBV7-9|TRBJ2-5|.
TGTGCCAGCAGCTTCCCGACAGGAATGGAAGAGACCCAGTACTTC
CASSFPTGMEETQYF
>TRBD1|TRBV6-6|TRBJ1-2|few
TGTGCCAGCAGTGGGGACAGGGACTATGGCTACACCTTC
CASSGDRDYGYTF
>.|TRBV15|TRBJ1-5|.
TGTGCCACCAGCAGAGATGCGCCCAGGGGTAATAATCAGCCCCAGCATTTT
CATSRDAPRGNNQPQHF
>TRBD2|TRBV4-1|TRBJ2-7|.
TGCGCCAGCAGCCAGTTCGAGACTAGCGACGAGCAGTACTTC
CASSQFETSDEQYF
>TRBD1|TRBV18|TRBJ1-1|.
TGTGCCAGCTCACCGGACAGGGCGGGAGTGGGGGGCACTGAAGCTTTCTTT
CASSPDRAGVGGTEAFF
>.|TRBV27|TRBJ1-2|.
TGTGCCAGCAGTTTATCGGCAGGGTATGGCTACACCTTC
CASSLSAGYGYTF
>.|TRBV2|TRBJ1-1|.
TGTGCCAGCAGTACCCTGACAGGTCTGGCGGGCACTGAAGCTTTCTTT
CASSTLTGLAGTEAFF
>.|TRBV5-1|TRBJ1-1|.
TGCGCCAGCAGCTGGGGCCCCTCGGTGGGGAACACTGAAGCTTTCTTT
CASSWGPSVGNTEAFF
>.|TRBV5-1|TRBJ2-7|.
TGCGCCAGCGGGGGGGCCAAAGAGCAGTACTTC
CASGGAKEQYF
>TRBD2|TRBV19|TRBJ2-2|.
TGTGCCAGTAGTCCCTGGACTAGCGGAGCTAACACCGGGGAGCTGTTTTTT
CASSPWTSGANTGELFF
>TRBD2|TRBV6-2/TRBV6-3|TRBJ2-1|.
TGTGCCAGCAGTTATATAGCGGGCCGGGTCACCTACAATGAGCAGTTCTTC
CASSYIAGRVTYNEQFF
>.|TRBV7-2|TRBJ2-4|.
TGTGCCAGCAGCCCCGTCCCCGGACAGTCAAACATTCAGTACTTC
CASSPVPGQSNIQYF
>.|TRBV4-1|TRBJ2-1|.
TGCGCCAGCAGCCAAGATGGAGTAGCCCCCTACAATGAGCAGTTCTTC
CASSQDGVAPYNEQFF
>.|TRBV7-2|TRBJ1-2|.
TGTGCCAGCAGCCCCCAGGACAGCTTTGGCTACACCTTC
CASSPQDSFGYTF
>.|TRBV5-6|TRBJ1-5|.
TGTGCCAGCAGCTTGAGGGGAGGGGGGACCGGGCAGCCCCAGCATTTT
CASSLRGGGTGQPQHF
>TRBD1|TRBV6-6|TRBJ1-1|.
TGTGCCAGCAGTTCTCAGGGGGATGAAGCTTTCTTT
CASSSQGDEAFF
>TRBD2|TRBV7-2|TRBJ2-3|.
TGTGCCAGCAGCTTCGATCCCGCGGGGAGGGGAGATACGCAGTATTTT
CASSFDPAGRGDTQYF
>TRBD2|TRBV11-1|TRBJ2-1|.
TGTGCCAGCAGCACCGGACTAGCGGGGGGGCGTGAGCAGTTCTTC
CASSTGLAGGREQFF
>TRBD1|TRBV7-2|TRBJ2-2|.
TGTGCCAGCAGCCCTCGACAGGGTCATGGCACCGGGGAGCTGTTTTTT
CASSPRQGHGTGELFF